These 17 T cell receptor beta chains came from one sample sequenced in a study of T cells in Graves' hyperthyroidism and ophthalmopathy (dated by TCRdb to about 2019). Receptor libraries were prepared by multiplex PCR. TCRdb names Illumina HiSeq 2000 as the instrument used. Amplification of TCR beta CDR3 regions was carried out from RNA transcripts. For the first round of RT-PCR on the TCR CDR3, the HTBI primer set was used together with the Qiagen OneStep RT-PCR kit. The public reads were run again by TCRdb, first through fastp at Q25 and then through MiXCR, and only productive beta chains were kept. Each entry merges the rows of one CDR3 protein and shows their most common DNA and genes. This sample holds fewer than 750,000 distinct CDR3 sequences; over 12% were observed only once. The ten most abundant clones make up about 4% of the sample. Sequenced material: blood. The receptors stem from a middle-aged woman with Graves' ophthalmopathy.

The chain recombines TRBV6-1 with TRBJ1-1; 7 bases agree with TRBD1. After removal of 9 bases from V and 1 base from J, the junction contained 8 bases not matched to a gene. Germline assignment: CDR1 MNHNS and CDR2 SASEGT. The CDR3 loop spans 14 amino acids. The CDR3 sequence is CASRGHAQNTEAFF. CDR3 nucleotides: TGTGCCAGTAGGGGGCACGCACAGAACACTGAAGCTTTCTTT.

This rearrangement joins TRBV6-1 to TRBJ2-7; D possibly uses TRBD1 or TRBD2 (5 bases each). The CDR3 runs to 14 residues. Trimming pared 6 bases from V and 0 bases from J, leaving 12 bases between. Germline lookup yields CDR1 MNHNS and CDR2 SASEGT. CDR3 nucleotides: TGTGCCAGCAGGGACTGGGGGACCTCCTACGAGCAGTACTTC. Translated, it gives CASRDWGTSYEQYF.

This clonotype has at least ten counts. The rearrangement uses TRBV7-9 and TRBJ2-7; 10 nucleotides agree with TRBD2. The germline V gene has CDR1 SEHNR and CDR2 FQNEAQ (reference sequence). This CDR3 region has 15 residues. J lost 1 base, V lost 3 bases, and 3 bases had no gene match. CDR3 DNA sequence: TGTGCCAGCAGCTTTCTAGCGGGAGTTTCCTACGAGCAGTACTTC. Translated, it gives CASSFLAGVSYEQYF.

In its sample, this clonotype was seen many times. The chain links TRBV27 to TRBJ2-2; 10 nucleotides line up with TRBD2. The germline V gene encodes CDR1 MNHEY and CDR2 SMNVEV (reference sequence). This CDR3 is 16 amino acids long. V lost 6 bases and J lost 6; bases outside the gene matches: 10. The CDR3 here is CASSFLAGDKAGELFF. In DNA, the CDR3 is TGTGCCAGCAGCTTTCTAGCGGGGGATAAAGCCGGGGAGCTGTTTTTT.

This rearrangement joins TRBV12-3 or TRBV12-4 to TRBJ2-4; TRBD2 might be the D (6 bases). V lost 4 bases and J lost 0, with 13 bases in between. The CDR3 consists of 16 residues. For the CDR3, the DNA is TGTGCCAGCAGTTACGGTGTGGGACTAGCCAAAAACATTCAGTACTTC. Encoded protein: CASSYGVGLAKNIQYF.

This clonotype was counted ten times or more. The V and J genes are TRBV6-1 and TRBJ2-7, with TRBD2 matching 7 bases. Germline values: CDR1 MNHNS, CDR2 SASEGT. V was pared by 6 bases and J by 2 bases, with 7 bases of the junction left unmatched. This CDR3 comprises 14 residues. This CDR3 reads CASRTGGGTYEQYF. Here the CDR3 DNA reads TGTGCCAGCAGGACGGGAGGCGGAACCTACGAGCAGTACTTC.

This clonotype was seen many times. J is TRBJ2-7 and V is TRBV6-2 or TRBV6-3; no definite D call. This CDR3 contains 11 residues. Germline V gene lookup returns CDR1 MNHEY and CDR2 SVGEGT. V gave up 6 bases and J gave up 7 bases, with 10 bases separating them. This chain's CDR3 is CASSQLWEQYF. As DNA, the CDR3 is TGTGCCAGCAGCCAGCTATGGGAGCAGTACTTC.

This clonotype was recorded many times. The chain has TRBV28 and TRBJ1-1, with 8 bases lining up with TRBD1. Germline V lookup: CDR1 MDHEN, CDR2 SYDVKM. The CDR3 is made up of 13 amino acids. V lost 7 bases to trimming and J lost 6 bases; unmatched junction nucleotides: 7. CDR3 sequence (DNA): TGTGCCAGCAAAATACAGGGGGGCTCTGAAGCTTTCTTT. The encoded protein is CASKIQGGSEAFF.

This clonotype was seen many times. Here the CDR3 DNA reads TGTGCCTCACAGGGGAGGGGCAGGTTGAGCAATCAGCCCCAGCATTTT. It encodes CASQGRGRLSNQPQHF. The genes are TRBV28 and TRBJ1-5, with 7 bases lining up with TRBD1. Germline-derived CDR1 and CDR2 are MDHEN and SYDVKM. This CDR3 has 16 residues. After removal of 11 bases from V and 1 base from J, the junction contained 14 bases not matched to a gene. The full variable domain, in which reference TRBV28 and TRBJ1-5 provide the parts outside the CDR3, is DVKVTQSSRYLVKRTGEKVFLECVQDMDHENMFWYRQDPGLGLRLIYFSYDVKMKEKGDIPEGYSVSREKKERFSLILESASTNQTSMYLCASQGRGRLSNQPQHFGDGTRLSIL.

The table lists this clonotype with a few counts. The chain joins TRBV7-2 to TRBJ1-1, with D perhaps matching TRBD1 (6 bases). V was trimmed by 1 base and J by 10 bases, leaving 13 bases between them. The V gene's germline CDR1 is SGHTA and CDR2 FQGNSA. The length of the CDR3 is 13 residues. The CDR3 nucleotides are TGTGCCAGCAGCTTAGAATGGGGGCAGGGAGCTTTCTTT. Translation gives CASSLEWGQGAFF.

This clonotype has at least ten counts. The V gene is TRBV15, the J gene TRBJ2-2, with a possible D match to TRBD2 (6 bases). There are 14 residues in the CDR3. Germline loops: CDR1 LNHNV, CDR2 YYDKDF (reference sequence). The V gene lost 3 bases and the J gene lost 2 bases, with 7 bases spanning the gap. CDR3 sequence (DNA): TGTGCCACCAGCAGGGACTACAACACCGGGGAGCTGTTTTTT. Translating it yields CATSRDYNTGELFF. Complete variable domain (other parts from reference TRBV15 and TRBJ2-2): DAMVIQNPRYQVTQFGKPVTLSCSQTLNHNVMYWYQQKSSQAPKLLFHYYDKDFNNEADTPDNFQSRRPNTSFCFLDIRSPGLGDTAMYLCATSRDYNTGELFFGEGSRLTVL.

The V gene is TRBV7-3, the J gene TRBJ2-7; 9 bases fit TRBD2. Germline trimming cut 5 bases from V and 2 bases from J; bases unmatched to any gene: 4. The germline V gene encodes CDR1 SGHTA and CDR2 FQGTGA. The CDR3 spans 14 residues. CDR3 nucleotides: TGTGCCAGCAGCGCGACTAGCGGCGCCTACGAGCAGTACTTC. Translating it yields CASSATSGAYEQYF.

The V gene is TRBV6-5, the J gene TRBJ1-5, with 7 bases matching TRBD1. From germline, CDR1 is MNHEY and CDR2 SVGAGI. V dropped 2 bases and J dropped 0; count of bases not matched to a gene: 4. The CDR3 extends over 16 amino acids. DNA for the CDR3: TGTGCCAGCAGTTACGGGGACAGCTCTAGCAATCAGCCCCAGCATTTT. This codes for CASSYGDSSSNQPQHF.

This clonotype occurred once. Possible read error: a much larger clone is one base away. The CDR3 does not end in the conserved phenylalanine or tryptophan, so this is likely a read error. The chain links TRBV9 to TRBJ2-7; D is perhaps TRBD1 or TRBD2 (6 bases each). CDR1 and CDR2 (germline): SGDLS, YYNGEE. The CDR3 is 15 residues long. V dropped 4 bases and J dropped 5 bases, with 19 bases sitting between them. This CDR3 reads CASSTSSTGRNEQYL. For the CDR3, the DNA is TGTGCCAGCAGCACCTCATCTACAGGGAGGAACGAGCAGTACTTA.

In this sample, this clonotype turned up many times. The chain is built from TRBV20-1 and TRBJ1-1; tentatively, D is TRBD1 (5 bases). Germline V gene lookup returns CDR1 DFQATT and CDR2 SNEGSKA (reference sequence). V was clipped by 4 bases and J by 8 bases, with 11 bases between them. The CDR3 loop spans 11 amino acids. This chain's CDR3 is CSATRGGEAFF. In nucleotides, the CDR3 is TGCAGTGCTACCCGGGGGGGAGAAGCTTTCTTT.

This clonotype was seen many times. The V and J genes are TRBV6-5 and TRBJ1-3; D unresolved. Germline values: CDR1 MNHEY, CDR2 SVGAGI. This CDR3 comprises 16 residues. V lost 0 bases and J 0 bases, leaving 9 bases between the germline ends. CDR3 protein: CASSYSMVHSGNTIYF. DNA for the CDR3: TGTGCCAGCAGTTACTCGATGGTCCACTCTGGAAACACCATATATTTT.

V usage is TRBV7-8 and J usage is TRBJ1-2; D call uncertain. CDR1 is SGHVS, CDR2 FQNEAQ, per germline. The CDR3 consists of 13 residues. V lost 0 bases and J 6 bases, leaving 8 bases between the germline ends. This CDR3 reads CASSLAGSDGYTF. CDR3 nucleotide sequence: TGTGCCAGCAGCTTAGCGGGGTCCGATGGCTACACCTTC.